This T cell receptor beta chain was sequenced in a study of CD8 T cells in Susac syndrome. V lost 1 base to trimming and J lost 3 bases, with 16 bases between them. Germline V lookup: CDR1 SGHTA, CDR2 FQGNSA. This CDR3 comprises 16 residues. RNA in amounts of roughly 0.45 to 1 ug was reverse transcribed with random hexamers. TCRdb fed the immunoSEQ multiplex PCR reads into MiXCR, producing one record per CDR3 protein. The table records about 300,000 distinct CDR3 sequences, roughly 85% of them present only once. V gene TRBV7-2 combines with J gene TRBJ2-7, with D perhaps matching TRBD2 (6 bases). The receptor comes from a human donor with multiple sclerosis. The specimen was CD8+ T cells from PBMCs. The CDR3 coding sequence is TGTGCCAGCAGCTTAGAGGTACGGGGGACCCACTACGAGCAGTACTTC. Translating it yields CASSLEVRGTHYEQYF.